The text below deals with one TCR beta chain. No antigen is known for it. The sample is drawn from a study of cytotoxic CD8 clonotypes in ibrutinib-treated CLL. Produced via immunoSEQ multiplex PCR; TCRdb's table is partial and in-frame only. The table includes about 140,000 clones, 80% detected once. V dropped 1 base and J dropped 3; count of bases not matched to a gene: 12. This CDR3 spans 18 amino acids. The germline V gene encodes CDR1 ENHRY and CDR2 SYGVKD. General study results and limits: Rising at ibrutinib response, clonality subsequently fell back toward baseline at progression. Contraction or stability on treatment characterized the public clonotypes, which were uncommon.

Here the sequenced sample was PBMCs, taken after 36 months of ibrutinib treatment. The gene calls are TRBV10-3 and TRBJ1-2; 9 bases fit TRBD1. This clonotype was obtained from a human donor with chronic lymphocytic leukemia. CDR3 in DNA: TGTGCCATCAGTGAGTGGGGGGGACAGGGACCGACCTACTATGGCTACACCTTC. Translating it yields CAISEWGGQGPTYYGYTF.